These 6 T cell receptor beta chains came from one sample sequenced in a study of CXCR3-negative and CXCR3-positive naive CD8 T cells. Each TRB cDNA library was prepared by 5' RACE (with UMI labels). From its re-call of the 5' RACE reads, TCRdb lists each CDR3 protein once, without DNA. The sample's table shows 65,000 to 85,000 distinct CDR3 sequences. Material: naive CXCR3- CD8+ T cells from blood. Subset in this sample: CD45RO-CCR7+CD27+CD95- naive CD8+ T cells lacking CXCR3 (TNR3-). These receptors all stem from a human donor in good health. Some clones in this sample may be carry-over from other donors' samples.

This chain connects TRBV11-3 to TRBJ2-3; the D call from TCRdb, TRBD2, cannot be confirmed without DNA. Germline assignment: CDR1 SGHNT and CDR2 YENEEA. This CDR3 spans 16 amino acids. The CDR3 loop reads CASSPPSGQYADTQYF. Filled out from reference TRBV11-3 and TRBJ2-3, the complete variable domain reads EAGVVQSPRYKIIEKKQPVAFWCNPISGHNTLYWYLQNLGQGPELLIRYENEEAVDDSQLPKDRFSAERLKGVDSTLKIQPAELGDSAVYLCASSPPSGQYADTQYFGPGTRLTVL.

The V and J genes are TRBV14 and TRBJ2-5; TCRdb lists TRBD2, though no DNA is available to test this call. The CDR3 is 15 amino acids. Germline CDR1 SGHDN, CDR2 FVKESK. CDR3: CASSTGLAGIETQYF.

The genes are TRBV5-1 and TRBJ1-1; the D gene TCRdb calls, TRBD1, cannot be checked with no DNA. CDR3 length equals 18 residues. CDR1 SGHRS and CDR2 YFSETQ come from the germline V gene. CDR3 amino acids: CASSDPRDRGLSGTEAFF.

The J gene is TRBJ2-1, the V gene TRBV19; as DNA is missing, the TRBD2 call by TCRdb cannot be tested. Germline V gene sequence: CDR1 LNHDA, CDR2 SQIVND (reference sequence). This CDR3 has 13 amino acids. This CDR3 reads CASSTLAANEQFF.

The rearrangement joins TRBV29-1 to TRBJ2-1; with no DNA, the TCRdb D assignment of TRBD2 cannot be verified. This CDR3 comprises 18 residues. Germline V gene data show CDR1 as SQVTM and CDR2 as ANQGSEA. The CDR3 sequence: CSVEDSRLAESSYNEQFF.

This rearrangement joins TRBV5-5 to TRBJ2-7. Germline V CDR1 and CDR2: SGHKS, YYEKEE (reference sequence). The CDR3 contains 15 residues. This CDR3 reads CASSLFSGSTYEQYF.